This TCR beta chain was identified in a study of cytomegalovirus exposure and HLA in healthy donors. The PCR made use of 60 Vbeta and 13 Jbeta primers. Original methodology: Among the unique TCR beta chains that a later analysis counted, 80 million to 100 million in all, about 10 million were shared. Method: immunoSEQ multiplex PCR; TCRdb's copy keeps in-frame clones and lacks some. That table is the source of V, J and clone size, and D and trimming were worked out from the DNA. The sample yields 130,000 to 150,000 clones, about 78% seen once. The sequenced sample was PBMCs. The TCR originated in a man aged 18 to 35 in good health and CMV-seronegative.

CDR3 sequence reads: CASSIDQTVGDGYTF. In nucleotides, the CDR3 is TGTGCCAGTAGTATAGACCAGACAGTAGGGGATGGCTACACCTTC. The chain uses TRBV19 and TRBJ1-2, with a possible D match to TRBD1 (5 bases). Germline CDR1 reads LNHDA; CDR2 reads SQIVND (reference sequence). The CDR3 spans 15 residues. The V gene lost 0 bases and the J gene lost 6 bases, with 14 bases spanning the gap.